These 27 T cell receptor beta chains came from one sample sequenced in a study of monozygotic twins with inflammatory bowel disease. TCRdb re-called the 5' RACE reads and shows each CDR3 protein once, DNA omitted. This repertoire comprises about 300,000 distinct CDR3 sequences; its ten largest clones make up roughly 5.2%. Sample: blood. These receptors originate from a human donor with ulcerative colitis or Crohn's disease, or a healthy co-twin of an affected twin (not recorded which).

CDR3 protein: CASSYETGTGLGELFF. V gene TRBV6-2 or TRBV6-3 combines with J gene TRBJ2-2; TCRdb lists TRBD1, though no DNA is available to test this call. The CDR3 is 16 amino acids. Per germline, CDR1 MNHEY and CDR2 SVGEGT.

V usage is TRBV29-1 and J usage is TRBJ2-7; TCRdb picks TRBD2, but there is no DNA to check that call. Germline V gene sequence: CDR1 SQVTM, CDR2 ANQGSEA. This CDR3 has 14 residues. CDR3: CSVEKSGRGYEQYF.

V usage is TRBV19 and J usage is TRBJ2-7; absent DNA, TCRdb's TRBD1 call cannot be checked. The CDR3 runs to 15 residues. Per germline, CDR1 LNHDA and CDR2 SQIVND (reference sequence). The CDR3 region is CASSAAGQSSYEQYF.

The rearrangement uses TRBV30 and TRBJ2-7; TCRdb's D call, TRBD2, is unchecked because there is no DNA. Germline values: CDR1 GTSNPN, CDR2 SVGIG (reference sequence). The CDR3 runs 12 residues. The CDR3 loop is CAWSSGSLEQYF.

J is TRBJ2-7 and V is TRBV7-2. CDR1 SGHTA and CDR2 FQGNSA come from the germline V gene. This CDR3 spans 14 amino acids. CDR3 protein: CATSTAMALNEQYF.

The J gene is TRBJ2-3, the V gene TRBV6-2 or TRBV6-3. This CDR3 region has 12 residues. Germline CDR1 MNHEY, CDR2 SVGEGT. CDR3 amino acids: CASSYVGDTQYF.

The V gene is TRBV9, the J gene TRBJ1-1; without DNA, the TCRdb call of TRBD1 cannot be checked. In germline, CDR1 is SGDLS, CDR2 YYNGEE. The CDR3 runs 13 residues. This CDR3 is CASSVDSYTEAFF.

The chain uses TRBV10-3 and TRBJ1-1. The CDR3 length is 12 residues. Germline V lookup: CDR1 ENHRY, CDR2 SYGVKD. CDR3 protein: CAIRTQNTEAFF.

The gene calls are TRBV19 and TRBJ2-2. CDR3 size: 15 residues. CDR1 is LNHDA and CDR2 is SQIVND in the germline V gene (reference sequence). The CDR3 spells CASSIQVVNTGELFF.

V is TRBV12-3 or TRBV12-4 and J is TRBJ2-7; lacking DNA, the TRBD1 call made by TCRdb goes unchecked. CDR3 length equals 19 residues. CDR3 loop: CASSPRGQGMSSGAYEQYF.

This rearrangement joins TRBV7-2 to TRBJ2-6. The germline V gene has CDR1 SGHTA and CDR2 FQGNSA. This CDR3 is 15 amino acids long. This CDR3 is CASSRNRAGANVLTF.

V gene TRBV7-2 combines with J gene TRBJ2-1; checking the TCRdb D call of TRBD1 is not possible without DNA. This CDR3 contains 13 residues. The V gene's germline CDR1 is SGHTA and CDR2 FQGNSA. CDR3 loop: CASSLASLGEQFF.

The rearrangement links TRBV7-9 to TRBJ2-7. Germline V lookup: CDR1 SEHNR, CDR2 FQNEAQ (reference sequence). The CDR3 consists of 14 residues. The CDR3 protein is CASTWQGDSYEQYF.

CDR3 loop: CASSQGGNRIQFF. The genes are TRBV3-1 and TRBJ2-1; TCRdb proposes TRBD1, but this gene call is untestable without DNA. The CDR3 loop spans 13 amino acids. From germline, CDR1 is LGHDT and CDR2 YNNKEL (reference sequence).

This rearrangement joins TRBV20-1 to TRBJ2-2. Germline assignment: CDR1 DFQATT and CDR2 SNEGSKA (reference sequence). This CDR3 comprises 14 residues. The CDR3 is CSARFAGNTGELFF.

This chain joins TRBV7-2 and TRBJ2-3; there is no DNA to check the TCRdb D call of TRBD1. This CDR3 contains 15 residues. The germline V gene encodes CDR1 SGHTA and CDR2 FQGNSA. Here the CDR3 reads CASRDWGGLTDTQYF.

The chain carries TRBV5-1 and TRBJ2-2. CDR3 length: 15 amino acids. CDR1 is SGHRS, CDR2 YFSETQ, per germline. This chain's CDR3 is CASSLDGPNTGELFF.

This chain connects TRBV24-1 to TRBJ2-2; the TCRdb call, TRBD1, lacks DNA for checking. The CDR3 consists of 15 residues. Germline V lookup: CDR1 KGHDR, CDR2 SFDVKD. The CDR3 loop is CATAGTALNTGELFF.

The chain recombines TRBV20-1 with TRBJ2-1; TCRdb's D gene call, TRBD1, goes unchecked for lack of DNA. This CDR3 is built from 13 residues. Germline CDR1 is DFQATT and CDR2 is SNEGSKA (reference sequence). The CDR3 reads CSARPEQGNEQFF.

The V and J genes are TRBV6-5 and TRBJ1-4; with no DNA, the TCRdb D assignment of TRBD1 cannot be verified. The CDR3 covers 14 residues. Germline values: CDR1 MNHEY, CDR2 SVGAGI. CDR3 sequence reads: CASSYAGGGEKLFF.

The chain uses TRBV12-3 or TRBV12-4 and TRBJ1-4; the D call from TCRdb, TRBD1, cannot be confirmed without DNA. The CDR3 is 16 residues long. CDR3 region: CASRPGQAGFNEKLFF.

The chain links TRBV12-3 or TRBV12-4 to TRBJ1-2; no DNA is available, so the TRBD1 call from TCRdb remains unchecked. CDR3 length equals 14 residues. CDR3 amino acids: CAILSPDRAYGYTF.

The chain has TRBV7-6 and TRBJ1-3. This CDR3 spans 16 amino acids. CDR1 SGHVS and CDR2 FNYEAQ come from the germline V gene. CDR3 region: CASSLVDPRTGNTIYF.

The chain links TRBV20-1 to TRBJ2-3. The CDR3 length is 13 residues. Germline assignment: CDR1 DFQATT and CDR2 SNEGSKA (reference sequence). CDR3 protein: CSARNRSTDTQYF.

The chain uses TRBV7-2 and TRBJ2-5; there is no DNA to check the TCRdb D call of TRBD1. CDR3 length equals 14 residues. The germline V gene has CDR1 SGHTA and CDR2 FQGNSA. The CDR3 spells CASSRGQLRETQYF. The variable domain in full, completed from reference TRBV7-2 and TRBJ2-5, reads GAGVSQSPSNKVTEKGKDVELRCDPISGHTALYWYRQSLGQGLEFLIYFQGNSAPDKSGLPSDRFSAERTGGSVSTLTIQRTQQEDSAVYLCASSRGQLRETQYFGPGTRLLVL.

V and J are TRBV18 and TRBJ2-4. This CDR3 spans 15 amino acids. Germline loops: CDR1 KGHSH, CDR2 LQKENI. The CDR3 reads CASSPPVGLENIQYF.

The gene calls are TRBV6-2 or TRBV6-3 and TRBJ2-5; TCRdb picks TRBD1, but there is no DNA to check that call. This CDR3 is 12 amino acids long. Germline loops: CDR1 MNHEY, CDR2 SVGEGT. CDR3 sequence reads: CASSPSGQTQYF.